This TCR beta chain was profiled in a study of T cell repertoires in ileal Crohn's disease. The time point here: inflamed ileum from the surgical specimen. Generated by immunoSEQ multiplex PCR, the TCRdb table keeps only in-frame clones and is missing some. The sample carries approximately 11,000 clones, around nine tenths recorded once. Germline V gives CDR1 MNHNS, CDR2 SASEGT. The ends lost 8 bases at V and 3 bases at J; junction bases unmatched: 12. CDR3 length: 15 amino acids. The clonotype comes from an adult with Crohn's disease. The sample taken for sequencing was ileal tissue. This chain joins TRBV6-1 and TRBJ2-7; 8 nucleotides align to TRBD2. CDR3 DNA: TGTGCCAGCCGAGAAGGGAGCGGGAGTATCTACGAGCAGTACTTC. Translated: CASREGSGSIYEQYF.